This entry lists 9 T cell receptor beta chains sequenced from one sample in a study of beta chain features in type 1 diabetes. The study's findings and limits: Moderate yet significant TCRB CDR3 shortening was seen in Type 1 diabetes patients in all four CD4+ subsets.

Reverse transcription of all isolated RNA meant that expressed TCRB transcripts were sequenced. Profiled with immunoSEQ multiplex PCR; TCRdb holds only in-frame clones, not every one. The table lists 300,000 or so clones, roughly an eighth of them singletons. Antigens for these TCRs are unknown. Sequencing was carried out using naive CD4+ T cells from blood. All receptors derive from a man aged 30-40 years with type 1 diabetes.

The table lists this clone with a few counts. CDR3 in amino acids: CASSESLDREETQYF. The DNA for the CDR3 is TGTGCCAGCAGTGAAAGCCTCGACAGGGAAGAGACCCAGTACTTC. This rearrangement joins TRBV6-1 to TRBJ2-5; 7 bases map to TRBD1. V shed 2 bases, J shed 3 bases, and the junction held 6 bases outside the gene matches. This CDR3 region has 15 residues. From germline, CDR1 is MNHNS and CDR2 SASEGT.

For the CDR3, the DNA is TGTGCCATCAGTGTGGAAGCTGGGGGACTTCTCGACACAGATACGCAGTATTTT. Amino acid sequence: CAISVEAGGLLDTDTQYF. The chain has TRBV10-3 and TRBJ2-3, with D possibly being TRBD2 (6 bases). Germline V CDR1 and CDR2: ENHRY, SYGVKD. V lost 4 bases to trimming and J lost 2 bases, with 22 bases between them. The CDR3 consists of 18 residues.

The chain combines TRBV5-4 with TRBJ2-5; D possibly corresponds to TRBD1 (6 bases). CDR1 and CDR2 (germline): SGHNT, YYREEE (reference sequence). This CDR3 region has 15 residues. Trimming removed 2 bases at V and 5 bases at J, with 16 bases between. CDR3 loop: CASSLSRGFGETQYF. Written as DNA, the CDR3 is TGTGCCAGCAGCTTAAGCAGGGGTTTCGGGGAGACCCAGTACTTC.

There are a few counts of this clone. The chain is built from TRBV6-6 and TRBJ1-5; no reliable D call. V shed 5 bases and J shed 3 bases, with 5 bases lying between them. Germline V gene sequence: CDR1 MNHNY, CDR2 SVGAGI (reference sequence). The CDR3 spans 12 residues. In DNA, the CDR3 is TGTGCCAGCAGTAATAACAATCAGCCCCAGCATTTT. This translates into CASSNNNQPQHF.

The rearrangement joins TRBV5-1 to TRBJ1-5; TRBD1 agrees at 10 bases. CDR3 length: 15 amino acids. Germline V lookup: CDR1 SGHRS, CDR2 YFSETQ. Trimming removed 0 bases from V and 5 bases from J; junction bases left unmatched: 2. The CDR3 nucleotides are TGCGCCAGCAGCTTGGCAGGACAGGGGGATCAGCCCCAGCATTTT. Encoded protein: CASSLAGQGDQPQHF.

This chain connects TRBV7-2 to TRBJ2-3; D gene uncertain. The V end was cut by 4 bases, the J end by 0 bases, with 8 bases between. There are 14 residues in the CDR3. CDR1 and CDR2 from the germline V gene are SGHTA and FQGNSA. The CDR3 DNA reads TGTGCCAGCAGCTCCAGCGCTAGCACAGATACGCAGTATTTT. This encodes CASSSSASTDTQYF.

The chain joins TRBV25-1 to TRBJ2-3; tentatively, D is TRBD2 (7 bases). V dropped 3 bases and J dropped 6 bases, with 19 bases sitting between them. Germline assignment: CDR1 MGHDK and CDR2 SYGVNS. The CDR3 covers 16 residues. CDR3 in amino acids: CASSDWGGPSRDTQYF. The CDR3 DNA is TGTGCCAGCAGTGACTGGGGGGGGCCCTCAAGGGATACGCAGTATTTT.

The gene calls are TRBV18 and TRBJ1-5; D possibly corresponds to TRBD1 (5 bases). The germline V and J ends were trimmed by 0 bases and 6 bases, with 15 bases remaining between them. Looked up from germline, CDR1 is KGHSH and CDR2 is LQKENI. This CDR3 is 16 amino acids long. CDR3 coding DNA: TGTGCCAGCTCACCACCGGGGACTGGAGGTATTCAGCCCCAGCATTTT. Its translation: CASSPPGTGGIQPQHF.

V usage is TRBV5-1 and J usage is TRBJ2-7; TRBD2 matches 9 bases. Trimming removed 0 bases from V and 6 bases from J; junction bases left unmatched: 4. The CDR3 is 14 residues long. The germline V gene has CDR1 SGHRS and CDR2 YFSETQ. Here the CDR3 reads CASSLELAGPEQYF. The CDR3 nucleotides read TGCGCCAGCAGCTTGGAACTAGCGGGTCCCGAGCAGTACTTC.